The present entry profiles one T cell receptor beta chain with its context. Its antigen is still unknown. Nothing much larger sits one base from this clone, and base qualities are not available. The data were taken from a study of control samples from healthy donors and cancer patients (dated by TCRdb to 2019 to 2021). Sequences KGHSH (CDR1) and LQKENI (CDR2) are obtained from the germline V gene. V has 6 bases trimmed and J has 4 bases trimmed; junction bases matching no gene number 11. The CDR3 goes from the cysteine to the phenylalanine over 17 residues. Of the read, only the CDR3 DNA is kept; its 51 bases are in frame from base 1. Libraries were constructed by the immunoSEQ multiplex PCR assay. TCRdb re-hosts the immuneACCESS table, in-frame sequences only. Its copies lack some clones; in the studies checked, an unresolved V gene accounts for under half of them, and the cause for the rest is not known. This sample is represented by 90,000 or so clones; roughly nine tenths of them were singletons. Roughly 1.2% of the sample lies in the top ten.

The sequence joins TRBV18 to TRBJ2-3, and 12 bases in between align with TRBD1. Sequenced: blood. This clonotype was obtained from a woman between 50 and 59 years old in good health. The CDR3 reads as follows: CASSVNPGTGGSDTQYF. At the DNA level, the sequence is TGTGCCAGCTCGGTCAACCCTGGGACAGGGGGCTCAGATACGCAGTATTTT.